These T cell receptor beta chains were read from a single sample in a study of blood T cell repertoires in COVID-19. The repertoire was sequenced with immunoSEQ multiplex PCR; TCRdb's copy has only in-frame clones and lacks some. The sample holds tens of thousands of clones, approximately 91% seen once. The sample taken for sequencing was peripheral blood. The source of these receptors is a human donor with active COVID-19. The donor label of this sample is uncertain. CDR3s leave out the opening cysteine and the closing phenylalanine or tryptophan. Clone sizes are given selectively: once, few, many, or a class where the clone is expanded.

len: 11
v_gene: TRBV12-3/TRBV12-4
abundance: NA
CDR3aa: ASSLLVVGEQF

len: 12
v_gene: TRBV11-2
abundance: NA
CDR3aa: ASSSGQGWETQY

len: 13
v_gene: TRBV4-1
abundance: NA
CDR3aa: ASSHGTTSGQPQH

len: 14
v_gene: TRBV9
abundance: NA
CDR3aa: ASSPPAGSAGNTIY

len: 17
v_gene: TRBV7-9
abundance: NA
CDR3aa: ASSPLRGTGALNTGELF

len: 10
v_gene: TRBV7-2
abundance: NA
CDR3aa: ASSVQGDGYT

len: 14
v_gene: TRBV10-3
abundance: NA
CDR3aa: AISDSVTGLRPEAF

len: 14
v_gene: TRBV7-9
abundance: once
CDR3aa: ASSSSLGLAYNEQF

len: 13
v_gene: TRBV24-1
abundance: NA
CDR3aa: ATRKGGLEGNEQF

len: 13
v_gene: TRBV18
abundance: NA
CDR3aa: ASSPRTAGTGELF

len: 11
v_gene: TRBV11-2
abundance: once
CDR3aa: ASSLSSGNEQF

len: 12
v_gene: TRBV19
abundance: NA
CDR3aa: ASSIQASTDTQY

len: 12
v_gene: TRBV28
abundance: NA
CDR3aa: ASLRQGFSYEQY

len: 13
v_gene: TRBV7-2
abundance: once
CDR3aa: ASSLAGGRYNEQF